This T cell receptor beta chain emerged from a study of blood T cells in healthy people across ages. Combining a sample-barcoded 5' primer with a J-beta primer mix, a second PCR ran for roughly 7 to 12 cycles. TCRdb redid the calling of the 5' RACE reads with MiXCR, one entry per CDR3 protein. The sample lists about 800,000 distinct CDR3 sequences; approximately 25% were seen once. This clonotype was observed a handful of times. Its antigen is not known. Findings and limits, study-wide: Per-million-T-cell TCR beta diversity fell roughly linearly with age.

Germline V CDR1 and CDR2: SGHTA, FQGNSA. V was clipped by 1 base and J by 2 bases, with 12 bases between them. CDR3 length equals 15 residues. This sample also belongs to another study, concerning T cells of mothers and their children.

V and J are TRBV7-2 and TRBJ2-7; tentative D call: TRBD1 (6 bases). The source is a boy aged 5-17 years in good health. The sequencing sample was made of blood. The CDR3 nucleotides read TGTGCCAGCAGCTTAGAGGTTGGACAGACCTACGAGCAGTACTTC. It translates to CASSLEVGQTYEQYF.